This T cell receptor beta chain was identified in a study of Ad26.COV2.S vaccination and SARS-CoV-2 variants. The treatment here: 15 to 20 received Ad26.COV2.S at low or high dose, single or two shots; roughly five received placebo; per-sample allocation not given. Day 63 after the first vaccine or placebo injection was the time point for sampling. Aged 18-55 years, donor was enrolled in Boston in about 2020. Sequencing was performed with immunoSEQ multiplex PCR; in TCRdb, only in-frame clones are kept and a portion is missing. The table lists around 400,000 clones, over 75% of them singletons, with less than 15% in the top ten. Broader study findings: Measures of TCR breadth and depth may have fallen short of total T cell responses. Reportedly, after vaccination the spike-specific CD8+ and CD4+ T cell responses displayed substantial breadth. Whether participants received vaccine or placebo, their non-spike TCR breadth was similar.

Turning to this clone: No antigen is known for it.

The germline V and J ends were trimmed by 5 bases and 0 bases, with 20 bases remaining between them. The CDR3 runs 18 residues. Germline assignment: CDR1 SGHAT and CDR2 FQNNGV. Sequences were derived from peripheral blood, sampled in a trial of Ad26.COV2.S vaccine versus placebo. The TCR sequence derives from a person between 18 and 65 years old who received the Ad26.COV2.S COVID-19 vaccine or a placebo. The chain uses TRBV11-2 and TRBJ2-1; perhaps TRBD1 as D (6 bases). In DNA, the CDR3 is TGTGCCAGCAGCCCAGTATGGGGGCTCCTCAGCTCCTACAATGAGCAGTTCTTC. Amino acids: CASSPVWGLLSSYNEQFF. The complete variable domain, with remaining parts taken from reference TRBV11-2 and TRBJ2-1, reads EAGVAQSPRYKIIEKRQSVAFWCNPISGHATLYWYQQILGQGPKLLIQFQNNGVVDDSQLPKDRFSAERLKGVDSTLKIQPAKLEDSAVYLCASSPVWGLLSSYNEQFFGPGTRLTVL.